The text below deals with one T cell receptor (beta chain). What it recognizes is unknown. The source of the sample is a study of OX40 agonist ivuxolimab in advanced cancers. The overall study: Recorded diagnoses for dose-escalation patients were hepatocellular carcinoma, melanoma, renal cell or head and neck cancer.

Assay: immunoSEQ multiplex PCR; the TCRdb copy retains only in-frame clones and omits some. This table holds about 25,000 clones, 80% to 90% found once. The CDR3 covers 13 residues. The V end was cut by 2 bases, the J end by 1 base, with 8 bases between. Germline V gives CDR1 SQVTM, CDR2 ANQGSEA. Overall study results and limits: Expansion of clones was among the lowest in partial responders at 0.1-3.0 mg/kg. Fewer expanded clones were found on average in CD4+ than in CD8+ T cells.

The gene calls are TRBV29-1 and TRBJ2-5; D is uncertain. This TCR was sampled from an adult with an advanced solid tumor such as melanoma, head and neck, liver or kidney cancer. Sample: CD4+ or CD8+ T cells sorted from blood, taken in a trial of the OX40 agonist ivuxolimab. CDR3 nucleotide sequence: TGCAGCGTTGAACGGGCAGGCCAAGAGACCCAGTACTTC. It translates to CSVERAGQETQYF.